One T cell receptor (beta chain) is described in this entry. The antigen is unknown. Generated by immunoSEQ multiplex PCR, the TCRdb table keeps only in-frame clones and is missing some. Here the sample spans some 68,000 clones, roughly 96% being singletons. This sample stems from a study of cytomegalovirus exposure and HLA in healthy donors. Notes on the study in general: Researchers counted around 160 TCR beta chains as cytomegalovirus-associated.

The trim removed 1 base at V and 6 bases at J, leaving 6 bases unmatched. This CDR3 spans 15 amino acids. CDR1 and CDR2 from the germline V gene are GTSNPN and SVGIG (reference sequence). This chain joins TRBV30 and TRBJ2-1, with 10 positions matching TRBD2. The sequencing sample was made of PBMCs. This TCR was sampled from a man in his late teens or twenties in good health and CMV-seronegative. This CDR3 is CAWSEAGGPINEQFF. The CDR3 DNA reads TGTGCCTGGAGTGAAGCGGGAGGGCCCATCAATGAGCAGTTCTTC.